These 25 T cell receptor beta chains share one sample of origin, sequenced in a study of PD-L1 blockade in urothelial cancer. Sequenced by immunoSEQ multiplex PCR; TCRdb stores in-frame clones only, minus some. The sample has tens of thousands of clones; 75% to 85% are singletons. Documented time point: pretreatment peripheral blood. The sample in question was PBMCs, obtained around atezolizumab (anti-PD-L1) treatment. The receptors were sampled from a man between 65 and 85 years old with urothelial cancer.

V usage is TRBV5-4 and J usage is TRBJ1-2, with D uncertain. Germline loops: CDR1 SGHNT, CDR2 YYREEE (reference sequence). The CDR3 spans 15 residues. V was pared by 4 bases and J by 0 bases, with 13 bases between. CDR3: CASSDPPGTNYGYTF. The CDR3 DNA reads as TGTGCCAGCAGCGACCCCCCGGGAACTAACTATGGCTACACCTTC.

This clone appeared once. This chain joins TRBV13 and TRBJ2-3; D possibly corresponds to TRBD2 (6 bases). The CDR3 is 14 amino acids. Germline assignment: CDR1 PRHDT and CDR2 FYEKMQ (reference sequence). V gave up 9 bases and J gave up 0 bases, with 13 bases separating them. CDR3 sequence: CASLLADSTDTQYF. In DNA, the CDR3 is TGTGCCAGTCTACTAGCTGACAGCACAGATACGCAGTATTTT.

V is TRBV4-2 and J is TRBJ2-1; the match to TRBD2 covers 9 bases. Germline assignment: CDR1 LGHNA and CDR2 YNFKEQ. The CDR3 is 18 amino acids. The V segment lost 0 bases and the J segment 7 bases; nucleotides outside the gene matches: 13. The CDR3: CASSQEAGLAGVMNEQFF. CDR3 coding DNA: TGTGCCAGCAGCCAAGAAGCGGGATTAGCGGGAGTTATGAATGAGCAGTTCTTC.

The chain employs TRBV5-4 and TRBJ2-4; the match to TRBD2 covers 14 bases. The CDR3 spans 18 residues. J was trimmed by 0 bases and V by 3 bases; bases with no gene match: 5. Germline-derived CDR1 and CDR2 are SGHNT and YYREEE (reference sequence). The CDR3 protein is CASSSGLAGVAAKNIQYF. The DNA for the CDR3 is TGTGCCAGCAGCTCGGGACTAGCGGGAGTTGCAGCCAAAAACATTCAGTACTTC.

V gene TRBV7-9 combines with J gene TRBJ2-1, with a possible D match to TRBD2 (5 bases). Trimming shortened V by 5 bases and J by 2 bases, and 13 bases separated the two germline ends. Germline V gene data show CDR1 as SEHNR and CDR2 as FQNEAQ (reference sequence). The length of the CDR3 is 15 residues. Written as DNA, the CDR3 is TGTGCCAGCAGCGCTACTAGTGGCGCCTACAATGAGCAGTTCTTC. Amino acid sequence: CASSATSGAYNEQFF.

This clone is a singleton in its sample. The CDR3 spells CASLGGTGVGTEAFF. The CDR3, as DNA: TGTGCCAGCCTCGGAGGGACAGGAGTCGGCACTGAAGCTTTCTTT. The gene calls are TRBV18 and TRBJ1-1; 8 bases line up with TRBD1. The CDR3 covers 15 residues. Trimming took 8 bases from V and 4 from J; bases not matched to a gene: 12. Per the germline V gene, CDR1 is KGHSH and CDR2 is LQKENI.

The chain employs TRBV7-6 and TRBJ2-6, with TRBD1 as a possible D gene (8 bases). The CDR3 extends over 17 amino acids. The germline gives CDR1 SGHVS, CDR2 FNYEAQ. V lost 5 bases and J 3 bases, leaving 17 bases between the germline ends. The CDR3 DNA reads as TGTGCCAGCAGCAGTTCCACAGGGGGGGTTGGGGCCAACGTCCTGACTTTC. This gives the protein CASSSSTGGVGANVLTF.

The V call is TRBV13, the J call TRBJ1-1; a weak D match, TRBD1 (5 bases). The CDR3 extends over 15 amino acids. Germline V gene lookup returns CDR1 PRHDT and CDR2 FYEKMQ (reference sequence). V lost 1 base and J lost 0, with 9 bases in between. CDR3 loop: CASSLAQGVNTEAFF. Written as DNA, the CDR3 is TGTGCCAGCAGCTTAGCCCAAGGGGTGAACACTGAAGCTTTCTTT.

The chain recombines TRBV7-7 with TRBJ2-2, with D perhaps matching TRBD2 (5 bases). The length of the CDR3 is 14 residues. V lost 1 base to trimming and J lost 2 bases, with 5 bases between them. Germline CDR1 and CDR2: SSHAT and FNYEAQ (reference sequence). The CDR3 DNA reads TGTGCCAGCAGCTTAGGGACTAACACCGGGGAGCTGTTTTTT. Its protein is CASSLGTNTGELFF.

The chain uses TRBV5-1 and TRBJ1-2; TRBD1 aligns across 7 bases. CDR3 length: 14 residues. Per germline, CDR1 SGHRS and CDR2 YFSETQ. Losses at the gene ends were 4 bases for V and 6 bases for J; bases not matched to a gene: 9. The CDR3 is CASSRNDRDDGYTF. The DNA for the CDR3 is TGCGCCAGCAGCCGAAACGACAGGGATGATGGCTACACCTTC.

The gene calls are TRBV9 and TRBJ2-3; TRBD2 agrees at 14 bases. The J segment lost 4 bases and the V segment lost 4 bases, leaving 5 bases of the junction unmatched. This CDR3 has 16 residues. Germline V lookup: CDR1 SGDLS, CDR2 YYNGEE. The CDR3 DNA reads TGTGCCAGCAGCTTCCCGGGACTAGCGGGAGCAGATACGCAGTATTTT. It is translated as CASSFPGLAGADTQYF.

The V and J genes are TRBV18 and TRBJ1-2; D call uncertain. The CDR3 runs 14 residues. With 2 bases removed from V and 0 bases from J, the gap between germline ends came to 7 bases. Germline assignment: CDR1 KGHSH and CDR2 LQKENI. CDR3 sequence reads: CASSPIPSNYGYTF. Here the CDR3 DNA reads TGTGCCAGCTCACCAATTCCCTCTAACTATGGCTACACCTTC.

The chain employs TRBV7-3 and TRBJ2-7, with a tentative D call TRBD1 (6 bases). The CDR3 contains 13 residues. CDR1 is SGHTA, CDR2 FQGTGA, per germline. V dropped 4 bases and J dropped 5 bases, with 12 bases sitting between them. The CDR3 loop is CASSSGQFDEQYF. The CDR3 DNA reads TGTGCCAGCAGCTCCGGACAGTTCGACGAGCAGTACTTC.

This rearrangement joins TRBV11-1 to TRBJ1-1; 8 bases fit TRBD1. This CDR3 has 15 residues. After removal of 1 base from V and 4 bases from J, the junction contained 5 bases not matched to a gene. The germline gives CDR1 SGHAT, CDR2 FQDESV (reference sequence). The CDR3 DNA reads TGTGCCAGCAGCTTAGACCAGGGGGCTGGCACTGAAGCTTTCTTT. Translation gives CASSLDQGAGTEAFF.

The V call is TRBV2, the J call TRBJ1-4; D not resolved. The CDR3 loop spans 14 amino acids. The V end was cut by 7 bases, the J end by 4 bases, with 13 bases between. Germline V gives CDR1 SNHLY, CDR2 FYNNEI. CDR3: CASTTTRNNEKLFF. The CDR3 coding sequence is TGTGCCAGCACTACAACGCGGAATAATGAAAAACTGTTTTTT.

The CDR3 coding sequence is TGTGCCAGCAGAGAGACTAACACAGATACGCAGTATTTT. Amino acids: CASRETNTDTQYF. The V call is TRBV6-4, the J call TRBJ2-3, with a possible D match to TRBD2 (5 bases). CDR1 and CDR2 from the germline V gene are MRHNA and SNTAGT. V shed 6 bases and J shed 2 bases, with 9 bases lying between them. There are 13 residues in the CDR3.

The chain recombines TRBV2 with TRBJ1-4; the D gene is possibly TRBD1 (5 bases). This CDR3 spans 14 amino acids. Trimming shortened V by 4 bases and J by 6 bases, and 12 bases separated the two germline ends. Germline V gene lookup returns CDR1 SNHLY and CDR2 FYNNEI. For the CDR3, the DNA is TGTGCCAGCAGTGTGGGGGGTCGGGATGAAAAACTGTTTTTT. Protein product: CASSVGGRDEKLFF. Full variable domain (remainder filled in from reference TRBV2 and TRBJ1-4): EPEVTQTPSHQVTQMGQEVILRCVPISNHLYFYWYRQILGQKVEFLVSFYNNEISEKSEIFDDQFSVERPDGSNFTLKIRSTKLEDSAMYFCASSVGGRDEKLFFGSGTQLSVL.

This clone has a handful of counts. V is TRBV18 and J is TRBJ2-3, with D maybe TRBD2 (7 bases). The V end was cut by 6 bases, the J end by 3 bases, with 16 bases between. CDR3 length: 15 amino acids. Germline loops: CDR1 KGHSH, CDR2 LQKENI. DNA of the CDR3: TGTGCCAGCTCGGAAGGGGGGGATACAACAGATACGCAGTATTTT. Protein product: CASSEGGDTTDTQYF.

CDR3 loop: CASSSETGPPDTQYF. The CDR3 bases are TGCGCCAGCAGCTCTGAGACAGGGCCCCCAGATACGCAGTATTTT. The rearrangement joins TRBV5-1 to TRBJ2-3; 7 bases agree with TRBD1. This CDR3 is built from 15 residues. Germline V gives CDR1 SGHRS, CDR2 YFSETQ. J was trimmed by 4 bases and V by 3 bases; bases with no gene match: 8.

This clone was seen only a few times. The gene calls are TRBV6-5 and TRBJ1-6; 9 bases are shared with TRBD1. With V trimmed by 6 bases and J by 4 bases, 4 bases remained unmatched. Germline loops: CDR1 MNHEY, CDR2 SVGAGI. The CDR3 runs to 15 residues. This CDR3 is CASRGQGNYNSPLHF. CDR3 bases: TGTGCCAGCAGGGGACAGGGAAATTATAATTCACCCCTCCACTTT.

The CDR3 region has the DNA TGTGCCAGCTCACCACCTGGTAGGAGGGGTGAGATCTTGAACACTGAAGCTTTCTTT. Its translation is CASSPPGRRGEILNTEAFF. The chain employs TRBV18 and TRBJ1-1; weak D call: TRBD1 (5 bases). Germline CDR1 KGHSH, CDR2 LQKENI. Deletions cut 0 bases from V and 0 bases from J, with 20 bases between. The CDR3 runs 19 residues.

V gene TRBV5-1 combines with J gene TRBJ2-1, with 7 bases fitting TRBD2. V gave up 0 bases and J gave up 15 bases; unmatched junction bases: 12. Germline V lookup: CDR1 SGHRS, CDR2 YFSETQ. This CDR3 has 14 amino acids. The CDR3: CASSLEGTTAVAFF. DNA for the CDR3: TGCGCCAGCAGCTTGGAGGGGACTACGGCAGTGGCGTTCTTC.

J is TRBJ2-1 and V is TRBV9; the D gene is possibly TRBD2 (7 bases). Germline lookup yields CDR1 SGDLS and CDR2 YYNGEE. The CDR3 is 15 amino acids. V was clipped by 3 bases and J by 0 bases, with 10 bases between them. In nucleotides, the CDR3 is TGTGCCAGCAGCGAGGGGGGGGCCTCCTACAATGAGCAGTTCTTC. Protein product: CASSEGGASYNEQFF.

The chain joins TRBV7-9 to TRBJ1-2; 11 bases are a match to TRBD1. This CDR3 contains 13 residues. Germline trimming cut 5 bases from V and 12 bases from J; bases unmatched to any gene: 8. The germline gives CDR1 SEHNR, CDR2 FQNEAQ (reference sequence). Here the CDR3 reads CASSTSGQGDDTF. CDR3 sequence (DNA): TGTGCCAGCAGCACCTCGGGACAGGGGGACGACACCTTC.

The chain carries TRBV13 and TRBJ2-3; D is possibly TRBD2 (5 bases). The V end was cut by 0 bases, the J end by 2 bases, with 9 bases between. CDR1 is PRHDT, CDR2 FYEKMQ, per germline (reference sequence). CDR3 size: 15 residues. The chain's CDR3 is CASSLGAGFTDTQYF. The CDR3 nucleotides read TGTGCCAGCAGCTTAGGCGCGGGCTTCACAGATACGCAGTATTTT.